What follows are 25 T cell receptor beta chains derived from one specimen sequenced in a study of T cells after yellow fever vaccination. TCRdb called the 5' RACE reads again in MiXCR, with one record for every CDR3 protein. The sample lists tens of thousands of distinct CDR3 sequences; under 12% were seen once. Sequences were derived from PBMCs, either bulk or a sorted T-cell subset (CD4+, CD8+, memory, or dextramer-sorted; not recorded which), sampled roughly 14 days after the first yellow fever vaccination. These receptors came from a man younger than 30 who received the YFV17D yellow fever vaccine.

On this clonotype itself: A read error may be the cause here, since a much bigger clone is one base away. The chain combines TRBV5-6 with TRBJ2-7, with D possibly matching TRBD2 (6 bases). CDR3 length: 12 residues. In germline, CDR1 is SGHDT, CDR2 YYEEEE. The DNA for the CDR3 is TGTGCCGGCAGCCGCGGGACCTACGAGCAGTACTTC. Its translation: CAGSRGTYEQYF.

Here the CDR3 DNA reads TGTGCCATGGGCTCGGGACAGGGAAACGTAAACACCGGGGAGCTGTTTTTT. Amino acid sequence: CAMGSGQGNVNTGELFF. The chain couples TRBV7-9 to TRBJ2-2, with TRBD1 identical over 9 bases. CDR1 is SEHNR, CDR2 FQNEAQ, per germline (reference sequence). The CDR3 sequence is 17 residues long. With V trimmed by 10 bases and J by 2 bases, 14 bases remained unmatched.

The chain is built from TRBV4-2 and TRBJ1-2; the D is unclear. V lost 4 bases to trimming and J lost 8 bases, with 11 bases between them. Per the germline V gene, CDR1 is LGHNA and CDR2 is YNFKEQ. This CDR3 region has 12 residues. In nucleotides, the CDR3 is TGTGCCAGCAGCCCCCCCACCGGGGGCTACACCTTC. It codes for CASSPPTGGYTF.

The sample holds many counts of this clonotype. The DNA for the CDR3 is TGTGCTCACCTGGGACGGGAAAAACTGTTTTTT. Its translation is CAHLGREKLFF. The chain uses TRBV30 and TRBJ1-4, with a possible D match to TRBD1 (5 bases). The germline gives CDR1 GTSNPN, CDR2 SVGIG (reference sequence). This CDR3 is built from 11 residues. The variable domain in full, completed from reference TRBV30 and TRBJ1-4, reads SQTIHQWPATLVQPVGSPLSLECTVEGTSNPNLYWYRQAAGRGLQLLFYSVGIGQISSEVPQNLSASRPQDRQFILSSKKLLLSDSGFYLCAHLGREKLFFGSGTQLSVL.

This clonotype was detected many times. CDR3: CASSQDSVGRTQSSPLHF. CDR3 DNA sequence: TGCGCCAGCAGCCAAGATTCCGTTGGGAGGACCCAATCATCACCCCTCCACTTT. This chain uses TRBV4-1 with TRBJ1-6; D gene uncertain. Germline CDR1 and CDR2: MGHRA and YSYEKL. V lost 0 bases and J 10 bases, leaving 22 bases between the germline ends. This CDR3 has 18 residues.

This clonotype was detected ten times or more. This chain joins TRBV7-3 and TRBJ2-5; TRBD2 aligns across 9 bases. Trimming at V came to 4 bases and at J to 9 bases, leaving 6 bases not matched to a gene. Germline V gene data show CDR1 as SGHTA and CDR2 as FQGTGA. The CDR3 has 13 residues. In DNA form, the CDR3 reads TGTGCCAGCAGCTCGACTAGCGGTGAGGCCCAGTACTTC. It is translated as CASSSTSGEAQYF.

The sample holds many counts of this clonotype. The chain uses TRBV5-4 and TRBJ1-2; 11 nucleotides align to TRBD1. Germline V gene lookup returns CDR1 SGHNT and CDR2 YYREEE (reference sequence). The CDR3 loop spans 15 amino acids. V trimming: 4 bases; J trimming: 7 bases; junction bases outside the gene matches: 9. The CDR3 is CASSLDGQGARGYTF. In DNA, the CDR3 is TGTGCCAGCAGCCTGGACGGACAGGGGGCGCGTGGCTACACCTTC.

At least ten counts were recorded for this clonotype. This rearrangement joins TRBV21-1 to TRBJ1-5; the D call TRBD1 from the table was never checked on the DNA. TRBV21-1 is marked as a pseudogene. The CDR3 is made up of 15 amino acids. Here the CDR3 reads CASSKVRDKNQPQHF. CDR3 coding DNA: TGTGCCAGCAGCAAAGTCAGGGACAAAAATCAGCCCCAGCATTTT.

This clonotype was recorded many times. The chain is built from TRBV9 and TRBJ2-1; 9 nucleotides line up with TRBD2. The CDR3 has 15 amino acids. Germline trimming cut 0 bases from V and 6 bases from J; bases unmatched to any gene: 4. In germline, CDR1 is SGDLS, CDR2 YYNGEE. The CDR3 sequence is CASSVAGTSINEQFF. The CDR3 DNA sequence: TGTGCCAGCAGCGTAGCAGGGACTAGCATCAATGAGCAGTTCTTC.

This clonotype was seen many times. The gene calls are TRBV6-5 and TRBJ2-7, with 8 bases identical to TRBD1. V lost 5 bases, J lost 1 base, and 7 bases stayed unmatched. Germline values: CDR1 MNHEY, CDR2 SVGAGI. The length of the CDR3 is 15 residues. CDR3 nucleotides: TGTGCCAGCAGTAACACAGGGGGACAATCCTACGAGCAGTACTTC. This gives the protein CASSNTGGQSYEQYF.

This clonotype has at least ten counts. This rearrangement joins TRBV2 to TRBJ2-7; D uncertain. The CDR3 runs to 11 residues. Germline CDR1 reads SNHLY; CDR2 reads FYNNEI. Trimming shortened V by 7 bases and J by 4 bases, and 8 bases separated the two germline ends. In DNA form, the CDR3 reads TGTGCCAGCACTCCAGGTTACGAGCAGTACTTC. It is translated as CASTPGYEQYF.

In this sample, this clonotype turned up many times. The CDR3 DNA sequence: TGTGCCAGCAGCTCCCCAATCAGGGCCGTCTATGGCTACACCTTC. Translated, it gives CASSSPIRAVYGYTF. The chain is built from TRBV11-2 and TRBJ1-2, with D possibly matching TRBD1 (5 bases). From germline, CDR1 is SGHAT and CDR2 FQNNGV. V gave up 4 bases and J gave up 4 bases, with 16 bases separating them. The CDR3 extends over 15 amino acids.

Ten or more counts support this clonotype. The V and J genes are TRBV20-1 and TRBJ1-1; 9 positions agree with TRBD1. V lost 6 bases and J lost 5; bases outside the gene matches: 13. Germline values: CDR1 DFQATT, CDR2 SNEGSKA (reference sequence). CDR3 length equals 15 residues. The CDR3 spells CSAPDQGQGGTEAFF. In nucleotides, the CDR3 is TGCAGTGCCCCCGACCAGGGACAGGGAGGAACTGAAGCTTTCTTT.

This clonotype was counted at least ten times. The chain links TRBV7-2 to TRBJ2-3; 8 bases are a match to TRBD2. Germline trimming cut 1 base from V and 5 bases from J; bases unmatched to any gene: 5. The CDR3 extends over 15 amino acids. The germline CDR1 and CDR2 sequences are SGHTA and FQGNSA. CDR3: CASSLVAGGGDTQYF. The CDR3 DNA is TGTGCCAGCAGCTTAGTTGCCGGGGGGGGAGATACGCAGTATTTT.

This clonotype is categorized as medium-sized. The chain links TRBV4-1 to TRBJ2-1; D perhaps matches TRBD2 (5 bases). Trimming pared 0 bases from V and 8 bases from J, leaving 14 bases between. Per germline, CDR1 MGHRA and CDR2 YSYEKL. CDR3 length equals 15 residues. The CDR3 loop reads CASSQERRGVDEQFF. CDR3 sequence (DNA): TGCGCCAGCAGCCAAGAGCGACGGGGAGTCGATGAGCAGTTCTTC.

This clonotype was counted many times. The chain has TRBV4-1 and TRBJ2-5; D is ambiguous. Germline V lookup: CDR1 MGHRA, CDR2 YSYEKL. The CDR3 has 14 residues. Between the trimmed V and J ends, which lost 2 bases and 3 bases, there was a span of 10 bases. Here the CDR3 reads CASSQFPAKETQYF. DNA for the CDR3: TGCGCCAGCAGCCAATTTCCAGCTAAAGAGACCCAGTACTTC.

The table lists this clonotype with many counts. This chain joins TRBV28 and TRBJ1-5; tentatively, D is TRBD1 (5 bases). The CDR3 spans 14 residues. V dropped 4 bases and J dropped 7 bases, with 14 bases sitting between them. Germline CDR1 MDHEN, CDR2 SYDVKM. CDR3 in DNA: TGTGCCAGCAGTTCACGGGGGGGAGGGCAGCCCCAGCATTTT. As protein: CASSSRGGGQPQHF. The whole variable domain, filled in from reference TRBV28 and TRBJ1-5, reads DVKVTQSSRYLVKRTGEKVFLECVQDMDHENMFWYRQDPGLGLRLIYFSYDVKMKEKGDIPEGYSVSREKKERFSLILESASTNQTSMYLCASSSRGGGQPQHFGDGTRLSIL.

Concerning this clonotype itself: Being one base from a much bigger clone, this may be a read error. The chain uses TRBV12-3 or TRBV12-4 and TRBJ1-3, with D maybe TRBD1 (5 bases). This CDR3 spans 15 amino acids. V was trimmed by 6 bases and J by 2 bases, leaving 14 bases between them. Written as DNA, the CDR3 is TGTGCCAGCAGGTGTGACAGCCTTACTGGAAACACCATATATTTT. Encoded protein: CASRCDSLTGNTIYF.

At least ten counts were recorded for this clonotype. This sequence joins TRBV11-2 and TRBJ2-1; 8 positions match TRBD1. V shed 2 bases and J 0 bases; nucleotides not matched to a gene: 0. The CDR3 runs to 15 residues. Germline CDR1 reads SGHAT; CDR2 reads FQNNGV. The CDR3 region has the DNA TGTGCCAGCAGCTTACAGGGGGCCTCCTACAATGAGCAGTTCTTC. Translated: CASSLQGASYNEQFF.

This clonotype was seen at least ten times. The gene calls are TRBV5-1 and TRBJ1-5; D uncertain. This CDR3 is built from 13 residues. CDR1 SGHRS and CDR2 YFSETQ come from the germline V gene. The ends were cut back, 0 bases at V and 5 bases at J, with 6 bases in the middle. The CDR3 protein is CASSLEPDQPQHF. DNA for the CDR3: TGCGCCAGCAGCTTGGAACCCGATCAGCCCCAGCATTTT.

This clonotype was detected ten times or more. V gene TRBV7-3 combines with J gene TRBJ2-6; TRBD2 aligns across 7 bases. The germline gives CDR1 SGHTA, CDR2 FQGTGA. J lost 0 bases, V lost 4 bases, and 6 bases had no gene match. This CDR3 is built from 17 residues. CDR3 DNA: TGTGCCAGCAGCTCGGCCGGGGGGAACTCTGGGGCCAACGTCCTGACTTTC. Its protein is CASSSAGGNSGANVLTF.

This clonotype was seen many times. This chain connects TRBV24-1 to TRBJ2-1, with 8 bases identical to TRBD1. CDR3 length: 15 residues. With 4 bases clipped from V and 8 bases from J, the junction kept 9 bases outside the gene matches. Germline V gives CDR1 KGHDR, CDR2 SFDVKD. Here the CDR3 reads CATSDHWTGLDEQFF. In DNA, the CDR3 is TGTGCCACCAGTGACCACTGGACAGGGTTGGATGAGCAGTTCTTC.

This clonotype was counted many times. J is TRBJ2-7 and V is TRBV4-1; perhaps TRBD1 as D (6 bases). CDR1 and CDR2 from the germline V gene are MGHRA and YSYEKL. The V and J ends lost 0 bases and 2 bases respectively, with 8 bases between them. This CDR3 has 14 residues. This CDR3 is CASSQEQGPYEQYF. The CDR3 nucleotides are TGCGCCAGCAGCCAAGAACAGGGACCCTACGAGCAGTACTTC.

This clonotype was seen many times. J is TRBJ1-5 and V is TRBV19, with D possibly matching TRBD1 (6 bases). V was trimmed by 7 bases and J by 9 bases, leaving 19 bases between them. The CDR3 runs 14 residues. CDR1 is LNHDA and CDR2 is SQIVND in the germline V gene (reference sequence). The CDR3: CASTSTGPLGPQHF. Here the CDR3 DNA reads TGTGCCAGTACCTCCACAGGGCCCCTAGGGCCCCAGCATTTT. Full variable domain (rest looked up from reference TRBV19 and TRBJ1-5): DGGITQSPKYLFRKEGQNVTLSCEQNLNHDAMYWYRQDPGQGLRLIYYSQIVNDFQKGDIAEGYSVSREKKESFPLTVTSAQKNPTAFYLCASTSTGPLGPQHFGDGTRLSIL.

This clonotype was found many times. The V and J genes are TRBV4-3 and TRBJ2-3, with 9 bases matching TRBD2. This CDR3 has 18 residues. After removal of 0 bases from V and 5 bases from J, the junction contained 12 bases not matched to a gene. From germline, CDR1 is LGHNA and CDR2 YSLEER. The CDR3 here is CASSQDHGASGTVDTQYF. CDR3 sequence (DNA): TGCGCCAGCAGCCAAGATCATGGGGCTAGCGGGACAGTAGATACGCAGTATTTT.